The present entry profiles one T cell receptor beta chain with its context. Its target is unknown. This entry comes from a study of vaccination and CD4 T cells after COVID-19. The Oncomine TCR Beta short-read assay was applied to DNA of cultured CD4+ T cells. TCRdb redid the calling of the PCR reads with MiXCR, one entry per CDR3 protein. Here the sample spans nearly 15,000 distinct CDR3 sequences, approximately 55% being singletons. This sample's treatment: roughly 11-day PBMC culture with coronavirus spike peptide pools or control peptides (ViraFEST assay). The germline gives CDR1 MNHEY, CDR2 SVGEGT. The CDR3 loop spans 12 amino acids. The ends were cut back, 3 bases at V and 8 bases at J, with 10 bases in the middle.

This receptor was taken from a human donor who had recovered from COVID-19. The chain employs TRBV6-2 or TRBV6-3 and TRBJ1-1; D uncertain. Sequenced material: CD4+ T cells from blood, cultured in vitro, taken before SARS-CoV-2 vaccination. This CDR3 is CASSYQEREAFF. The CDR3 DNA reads TGTGCCAGCAGTTATCAGGAGCGCGAAGCTTTCTTT.